These T cell receptor beta chains were read from a single sample in a study of PD-1 blockade in classical Hodgkin lymphoma. Repertoires were generated with immunoSEQ multiplex PCR, while TCRdb's copy carries only in-frame clones and drops some. The sample has about 110,000 clones; around nine tenths are singletons. Sample: peripheral blood mononuclear cells (PBMCs), taken before the fourth cycle of nivolumab. These receptors came from a human donor with classical Hodgkin lymphoma. Both conserved end residues are trimmed from each CDR3. D genes are given only for firm matches. Rows give clone size only sometimes, using once, few, many, or a class for an expanded clone.

j_gene,d_gene,v_gene,abundance,CDR3aa
TRBJ1-1,-,TRBV5-4,-,ASSRATTENTEAF
TRBJ1-2,-,TRBV4-3,-,ASSQDTWGVENEANYGYT
TRBJ1-2,-,TRBV7-2,once,ASSLERGGSYGYT
TRBJ2-3,TRBD2,TRBV7-9,-,ASSFELYLAGNTDTQY
TRBJ1-1,-,TRBV7-8,once,ASSLGGGTVNTEAF
TRBJ1-1,-,TRBV18,-,ASSPRGGVAEAF
TRBJ1-1,-,TRBV7-6,once,ASSSGQSTEAF
TRBJ1-2,-,TRBV5-4,-,ASSWGGRDNGYT
TRBJ2-5,-,TRBV4-1,-,ASSQEGTLGTQY
TRBJ2-2,-,TRBV5-1,-,ASTRGATWGTGELF
TRBJ2-2,-,TRBV2,-,ASGWVQTTGELF
TRBJ1-1,TRBD1,TRBV27,-,ASRSGTGGEGAF
TRBJ2-5,TRBD2,TRBV5-1,-,ASSPGLAGGPQETQY
TRBJ2-7,-,TRBV4-2,-,ASSQEQSEDYEQY
TRBJ2-5,-,TRBV28,-,ASRPPLQETQY
TRBJ2-5,TRBD2,TRBV5-1,-,ASSWGLAGERETQY
TRBJ2-1,TRBD1,TRBV4-3,-,ASSLHRDRGIEQF
TRBJ1-5,-,TRBV4-1,-,ASSLDGSNQPQH